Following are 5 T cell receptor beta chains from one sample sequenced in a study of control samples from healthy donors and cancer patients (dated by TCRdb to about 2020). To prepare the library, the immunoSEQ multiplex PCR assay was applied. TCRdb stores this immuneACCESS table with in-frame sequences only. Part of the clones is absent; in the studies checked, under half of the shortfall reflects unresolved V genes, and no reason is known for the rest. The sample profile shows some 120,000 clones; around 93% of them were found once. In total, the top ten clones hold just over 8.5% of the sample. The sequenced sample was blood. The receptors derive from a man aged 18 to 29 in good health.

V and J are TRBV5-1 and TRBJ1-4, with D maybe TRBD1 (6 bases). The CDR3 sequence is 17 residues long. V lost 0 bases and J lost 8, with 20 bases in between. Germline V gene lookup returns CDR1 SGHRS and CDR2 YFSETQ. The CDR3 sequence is CASSLGDTLAPQEKLFF. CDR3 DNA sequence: TGCGCCAGCAGCTTGGGGGACACCTTAGCCCCCCAGGAAAAACTGTTTTTT.

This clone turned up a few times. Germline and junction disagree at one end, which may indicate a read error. CDR3 sequence reads: CASSIGQGSSEQYF. The CDR3 nucleotides are TGTGCCAGTAGTATAGGACAGGGGTCCTCCGAGCAGTACTTC. The chain links TRBV19 to TRBJ2-7, with 8 positions matching TRBD1. The CDR3 covers 14 residues. Germline values: CDR1 LNHDA, CDR2 SQIVND (reference sequence).

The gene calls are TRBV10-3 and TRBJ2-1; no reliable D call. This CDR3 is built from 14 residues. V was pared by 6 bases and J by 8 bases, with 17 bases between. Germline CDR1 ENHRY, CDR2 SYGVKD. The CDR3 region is CAISPETGLHEQFF. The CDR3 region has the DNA TGTGCCATCAGCCCTGAGACTGGTCTACATGAGCAGTTCTTC.

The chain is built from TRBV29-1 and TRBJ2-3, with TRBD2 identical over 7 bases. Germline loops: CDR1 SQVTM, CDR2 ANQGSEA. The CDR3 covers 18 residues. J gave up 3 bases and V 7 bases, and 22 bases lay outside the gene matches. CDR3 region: CSASGQRDGGERTDTQYF. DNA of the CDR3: TGCAGCGCCTCTGGGCAGAGGGATGGGGGGGAACGTACAGATACGCAGTATTTT.

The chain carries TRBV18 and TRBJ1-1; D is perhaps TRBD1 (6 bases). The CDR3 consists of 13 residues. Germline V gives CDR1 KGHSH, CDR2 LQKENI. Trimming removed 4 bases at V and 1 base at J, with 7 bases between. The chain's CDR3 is CASSQGENTEAFF. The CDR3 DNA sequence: TGTGCCAGCTCACAGGGGGAGAACACTGAAGCTTTCTTT.